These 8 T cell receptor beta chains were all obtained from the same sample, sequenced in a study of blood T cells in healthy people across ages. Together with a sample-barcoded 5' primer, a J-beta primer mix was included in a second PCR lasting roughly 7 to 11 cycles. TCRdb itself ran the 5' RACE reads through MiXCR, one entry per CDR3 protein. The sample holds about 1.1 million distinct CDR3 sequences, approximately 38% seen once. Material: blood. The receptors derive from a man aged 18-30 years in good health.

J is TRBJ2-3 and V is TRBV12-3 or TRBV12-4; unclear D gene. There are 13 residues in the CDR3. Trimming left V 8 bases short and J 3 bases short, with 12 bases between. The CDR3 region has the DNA TGTGCCAGCGCAAAAGTGGGAACAGATACGCAGTATTTT. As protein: CASAKVGTDTQYF.

The chain's CDR3 is CASSQVSLYNEQYF. The CDR3 DNA is TGCGCCAGCAGCCAAGTGAGCCTGTACAATGAGCAGTACTTC. This rearrangement joins TRBV4-1 to TRBJ2-5; D ambiguous. The ends were cut back, 1 base at V and 11 bases at J, with 17 bases in the middle. This CDR3 is 14 amino acids long. The germline V gene has CDR1 MGHRA and CDR2 YSYEKL.

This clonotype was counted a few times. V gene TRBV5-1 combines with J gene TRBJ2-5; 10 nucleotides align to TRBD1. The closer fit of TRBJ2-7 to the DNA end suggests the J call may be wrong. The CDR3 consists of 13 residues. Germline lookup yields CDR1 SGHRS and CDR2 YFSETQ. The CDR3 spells CASSPGQGFEQYF. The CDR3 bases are TGCGCCAGCAGCCCGGGACAGGGGTTCGAGCAGTACTTC.

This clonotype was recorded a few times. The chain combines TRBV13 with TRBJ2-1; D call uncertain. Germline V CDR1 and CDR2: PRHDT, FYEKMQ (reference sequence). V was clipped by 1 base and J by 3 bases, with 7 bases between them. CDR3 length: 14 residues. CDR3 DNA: TGTGCCAGCAGCTTAGAGGCTGTCTACAATGAGCAGTTCTTC. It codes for CASSLEAVYNEQFF. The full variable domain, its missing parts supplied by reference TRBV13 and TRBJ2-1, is AAGVIQSPRHLIKEKRETATLKCYPIPRHDTVYWYQQGPGQDPQFLISFYEKMQSDKGSIPDRFSAQQFSDYHSELNMSSLELGDSALYFCASSLEAVYNEQFFGPGTRLTVL.

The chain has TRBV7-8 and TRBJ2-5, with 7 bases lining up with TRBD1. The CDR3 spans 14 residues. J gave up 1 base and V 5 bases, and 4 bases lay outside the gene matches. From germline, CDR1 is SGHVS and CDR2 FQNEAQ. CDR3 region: CASSVGQTQETQYF. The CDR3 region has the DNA TGTGCCAGCAGCGTGGGACAGACCCAAGAGACCCAGTACTTC.

Here the CDR3 reads CASSATQGAAWGEKLFF. DNA for the CDR3: TGTGCCAGCAGTGCTACCCAGGGGGCGGCGTGGGGTGAAAAACTGTTTTTT. The J gene is TRBJ1-4, the V gene TRBV6-1; 8 bases are a match to TRBD1. The V gene's germline CDR1 is MNHNS and CDR2 SASEGT. V was pared by 4 bases and J by 7 bases, with 14 bases of the junction left unmatched. The CDR3 is 17 residues long.

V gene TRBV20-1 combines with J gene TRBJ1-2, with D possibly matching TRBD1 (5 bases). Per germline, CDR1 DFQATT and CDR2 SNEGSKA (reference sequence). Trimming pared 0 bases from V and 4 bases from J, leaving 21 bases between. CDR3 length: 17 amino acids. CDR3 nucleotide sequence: TGCAGTGCTAGAGAGATGCCCCAGGGACGGACCTTCTATGGCTACACCTTC. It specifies CSAREMPQGRTFYGYTF.

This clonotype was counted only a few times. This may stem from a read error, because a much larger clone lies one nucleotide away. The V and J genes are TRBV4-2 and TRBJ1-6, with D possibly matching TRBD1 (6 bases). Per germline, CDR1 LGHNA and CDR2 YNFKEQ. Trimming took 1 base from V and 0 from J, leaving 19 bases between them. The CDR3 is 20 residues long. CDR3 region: CASSQVRGRGVGSYNSPLHF. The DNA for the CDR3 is TGTGCCAGCAGCCAAGTCAGGGGAAGAGGAGTGGGCTCCTATAATTCACCCCTCCACTTT.